The clone carrying this T cell receptor beta chain turned up a few times. Its antigen is not identified. The source of the sample is a study of T cell responses to AZD1222 COVID-19 vaccine. Clones were read by immunoSEQ multiplex PCR, and TCRdb kept only the in-frame ones, dropping some. The data contain approximately 76,000 clones, about nine tenths of them singletons. Points from the study as a whole: The CD4 TCRs associated with vaccination extended across spike and predominated at 160-218 and 743-854. The donor group comprised mostly white British people and more females; the analysis possibly underestimated clonal diversity.

With 0 bases removed from V and 0 bases from J, the gap between germline ends came to 6 bases. The CDR3 runs to 14 residues. From germline, CDR1 is SGDLS and CDR2 YYNGEE. This clonotype originated in an adult in good health. The J gene is TRBJ1-2, the V gene TRBV9; D is ambiguous. The sequences come from peripheral blood, collected on day 0 of AZD1222 vaccination. The CDR3 loop reads CASSVDPSNYGYTF. The CDR3 DNA reads TGTGCCAGCAGCGTAGATCCGTCTAACTATGGCTACACCTTC.